Sequencing of this TCR beta chain was carried out in a study of cytomegalovirus exposure and HLA in healthy donors. General observations from the study: In a later analysis, HLA-C alleles had the fewest associated TCRs, DRB1 alleles the most. For TCR beta chains, V- and J-gene trimming was later linked to a missense DCLRE1C variant. Earlier analysis found most TCR beta V segments productive about 87% or about 30% of the time.

V lost 4 bases to trimming and J lost 8 bases; unmatched junction nucleotides: 12. The CDR3 spans 15 residues. Germline V gives CDR1 SEHNR, CDR2 FQNEAQ (reference sequence). Both 60 Vbeta primers and 13 Jbeta primers went into the PCR. Per the study methods: Roughly 11 million shared chains were among around 80 million unique TCR beta chains counted in a later analysis. Sequencing used immunoSEQ multiplex PCR; TCRdb keeps in-frame clones, though not all of them. That table is the source of V, J and clone size, and D and trimming were worked out from the DNA. The sample consists of fewer than 120,000 clones, around 85% of them appearing once. Comment on this clone: Antigen specificity is unknown.

Sequencing was done on a sample of PBMCs. The chain links TRBV7-9 to TRBJ1-2; 8 bases are a match to TRBD1. The receptor was derived from a man aged 25 to 40 in good health and CMV-seropositive. The CDR3 loop is CASSSQLAGGAGYTF. CDR3 sequence (DNA): TGTGCCAGCAGCTCACAATTAGCAGGGGGCGCGGGCTACACCTTC.